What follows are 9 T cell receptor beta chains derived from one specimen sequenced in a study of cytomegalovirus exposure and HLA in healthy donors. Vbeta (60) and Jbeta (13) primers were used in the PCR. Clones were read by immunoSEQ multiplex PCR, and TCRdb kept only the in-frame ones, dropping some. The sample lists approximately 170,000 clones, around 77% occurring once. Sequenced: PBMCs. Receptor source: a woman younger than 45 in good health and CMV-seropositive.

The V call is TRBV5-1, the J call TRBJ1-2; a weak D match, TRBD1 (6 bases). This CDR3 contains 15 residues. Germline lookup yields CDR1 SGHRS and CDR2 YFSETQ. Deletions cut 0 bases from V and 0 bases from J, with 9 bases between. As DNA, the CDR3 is TGCGCCAGCAGCTTGGAAAGGACAGCTAACTATGGCTACACCTTC. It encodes CASSLERTANYGYTF.

In DNA, the CDR3 is TGTGCCAGCAGATCGACTAGGATGGGTTACAATGAGCAGTTCTTC. This encodes CASRSTRMGYNEQFF. V is TRBV2 and J is TRBJ2-1, with a tentative D call TRBD2 (6 bases). This CDR3 contains 15 residues. V was pared by 6 bases and J by 4 bases, with 16 bases between. Per germline, CDR1 SNHLY and CDR2 FYNNEI.

Here the CDR3 reads CASSLASGLVSNEQYF. DNA for the CDR3: TGCGCCAGCAGCTTGGCCTCGGGACTAGTGAGCAACGAGCAGTACTTC. The V call is TRBV5-1, the J call TRBJ2-7; 8 bases line up with TRBD2. V was pared by 0 bases and J by 5 bases, with 10 bases of the junction left unmatched. In germline, CDR1 is SGHRS, CDR2 YFSETQ. The CDR3 spans 16 residues.

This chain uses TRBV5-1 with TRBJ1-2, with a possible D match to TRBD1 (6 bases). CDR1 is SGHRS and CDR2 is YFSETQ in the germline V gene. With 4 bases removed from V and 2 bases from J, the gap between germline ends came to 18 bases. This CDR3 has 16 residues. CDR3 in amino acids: CASSLGTTTGNYGYTF. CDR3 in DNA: TGCGCCAGCAGCCTCGGGACTACAACAGGGAACTATGGCTACACCTTC.

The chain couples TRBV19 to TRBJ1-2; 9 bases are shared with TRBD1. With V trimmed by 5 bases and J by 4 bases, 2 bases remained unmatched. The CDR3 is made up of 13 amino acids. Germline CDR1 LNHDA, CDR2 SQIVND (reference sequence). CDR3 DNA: TGTGCCAGTAGTGGGGACAGGGTCTATGGCTACACCTTC. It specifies CASSGDRVYGYTF.

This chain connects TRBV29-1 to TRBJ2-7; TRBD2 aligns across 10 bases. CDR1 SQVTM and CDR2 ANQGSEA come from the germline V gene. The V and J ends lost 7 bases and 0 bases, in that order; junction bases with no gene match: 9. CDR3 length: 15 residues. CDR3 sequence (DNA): TGCAGCGCGGGGTCCACTAGCGGGGCCTCCTACGAGCAGTACTTC. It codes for CSAGSTSGASYEQYF.

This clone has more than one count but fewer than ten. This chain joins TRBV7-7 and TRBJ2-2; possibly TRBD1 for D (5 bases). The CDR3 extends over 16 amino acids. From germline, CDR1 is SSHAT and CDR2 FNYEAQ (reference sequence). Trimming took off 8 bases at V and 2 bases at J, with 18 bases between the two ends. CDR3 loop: CASGLETGYNTGELFF. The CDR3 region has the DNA TGTGCCAGCGGATTAGAAACAGGATACAACACCGGGGAGCTGTTTTTT.

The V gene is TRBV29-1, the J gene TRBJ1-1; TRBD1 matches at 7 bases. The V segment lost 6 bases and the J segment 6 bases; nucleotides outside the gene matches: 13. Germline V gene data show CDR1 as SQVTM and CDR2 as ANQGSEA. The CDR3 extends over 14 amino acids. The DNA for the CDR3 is TGCAGCGTCGATCCCCAGGGGGTTGACGCTGAAGCTTTCTTT. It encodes CSVDPQGVDAEAFF. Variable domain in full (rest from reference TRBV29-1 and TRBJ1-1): SAVISQKPSRDICQRGTSLTIQCQVDSQVTMMFWYRQQPGQSLTLIATANQGSEATYESGFVIDKFPISRPNLTFSTLTVSNMSPEDSSIYLCSVDPQGVDAEAFFGQGTRLTVV.

The CDR3 region is CASSSDPDLETQYF. CDR3 sequence (DNA): TGTGCCAGCAGTTCAGATCCGGACTTGGAGACCCAGTACTTC. The V and J genes are TRBV28 and TRBJ2-5, with D possibly being TRBD2 (5 bases). The CDR3 spans 14 residues. V lost 4 bases and J lost 5, with 14 bases in between. Germline V CDR1 and CDR2: MDHEN, SYDVKM.